These 20 T cell receptor beta chains were all obtained from the same sample, sequenced in a study of blood T cell repertoires in COVID-19 (dated by TCRdb to the early 2020s). The library was generated by the immunoSEQ multiplex PCR assay. TCRdb mirrors the immuneACCESS table, restricted to in-frame sequences. Some clones are absent from its copies; in checked studies, under half trace to an unresolved V gene, and the reason for the others is unknown. The sample yields approximately 50,000 clones; 85% were counted once. More than 8.5% of the sample is taken by the ten largest. The sequencing input was peripheral blood. The source of these receptors is a human donor in a cohort sampled during active COVID-19.

The chain combines TRBV3-1 (or the pseudogene TRBV3-2) with TRBJ1-1; D call uncertain. The ends were cut back, 1 base at V and 4 bases at J, with 16 bases in the middle. The CDR3 consists of 16 residues. Germline V gives CDR1 LGHDT, CDR2 YNNKEL (reference sequence). CDR3 region: CASSQVVDAAGTEAFF. In DNA form, the CDR3 reads TGTGCCAGCAGCCAAGTGGTTGACGCGGCGGGCACTGAAGCTTTCTTT.

The V and J genes are TRBV29-1 and TRBJ1-4; 7 nucleotides align to TRBD1. CDR1 is SQVTM, CDR2 ANQGSEA, per germline. Trimming cost V 7 bases and J 0 bases; bases outside gene matches: 5. The CDR3 covers 14 residues. The CDR3 bases are TGCAGCGCCAGACAGGGTACAACTAATGAAAAACTGTTTTTT. This translates into CSARQGTTNEKLFF.

With respect to this clone: A junction boundary mismatches the germline segment, possibly from a read error. This chain links TRBV5-6 with TRBJ2-7; D is undetermined. The CDR3 has 8 residues. CDR1 SGHDT and CDR2 YYEEEE come from the germline V gene. DNA of the CDR3: TGTGCCAGCAGCCCCCCGAGCTTC. It translates to CASSPPSF.

This CDR3 is CGGGQANTGELFF. The CDR3 bases are TGTGGAGGGGGACAGGCTAACACCGGGGAGCTGTTTTTT. The rearrangement links TRBV7-9 to TRBJ2-2; 8 positions match TRBD1. The CDR3 is 13 residues long. Germline lookup yields CDR1 SEHNR and CDR2 FQNEAQ (reference sequence). The whole variable domain, remainder taken from reference TRBV7-9 and TRBJ2-2, is DTGVSQNPRHKITKRGQNVTFRCDPISEHNRLYWYRQTLGQGPEFLTYFQNEAQLEKSRLLSDRFSAERPKGSFSTLEIQRTEQGDSAMYLCGGGQANTGELFFGEGSRLTVL.

The chain recombines TRBV5-1 with TRBJ2-7, with TRBD1 matching over 7 bases. Germline loops: CDR1 SGHRS, CDR2 YFSETQ. Trimming at V came to 4 bases and at J to 0 bases, leaving 4 bases not matched to a gene. The CDR3 contains 14 residues. The CDR3 DNA follows: TGCGCCAGCAGCACCACAGGGGTCTCCTACGAGCAGTACTTC. Its translation is CASSTTGVSYEQYF.

This sequence joins TRBV21-1 and TRBJ2-3; no check of the table's D call, TRBD2, against the DNA was made. TRBV21-1 constitutes a pseudogene. The CDR3 is made up of 16 amino acids. The CDR3 is CASSNTSGRSTDTQYF. Here the CDR3 DNA reads TGTGCCAGCAGCAATACTAGCGGGAGGAGCACAGATACGCAGTATTTT.

The chain carries TRBV28 and TRBJ2-2; TRBD1 aligns across 8 bases. Germline assignment: CDR1 MDHEN and CDR2 SYDVKM. V dropped 10 bases and J dropped 1; count of bases not matched to a gene: 5. The CDR3 runs to 14 residues. The CDR3 region has the DNA TGTGCCACCCGACAGGGGTGGAACACCGGGGAGCTGTTTTTT. This sequence encodes CATRQGWNTGELFF.

This sequence joins TRBV20-1 and TRBJ2-7, with D possibly being TRBD2 (6 bases). The CDR3 spans 16 residues. Trimming shortened V by 3 bases and J by 2 bases, and 20 bases separated the two germline ends. Germline V lookup: CDR1 DFQATT, CDR2 SNEGSKA (reference sequence). DNA for the CDR3: TGCAGTGCTAGTCCGGGGACTCTCGTGACCCCCTACGAGCAGTACTTC. Its protein product is CSASPGTLVTPYEQYF.

The rearrangement links TRBV28 to TRBJ2-5, with a possible D match to TRBD1 (6 bases). CDR3 length equals 13 residues. Germline lookup yields CDR1 MDHEN and CDR2 SYDVKM. V gave up 5 bases and J gave up 3 bases, with 10 bases separating them. In nucleotides, the CDR3 is TGTGCCAGCAGTCGGACAGTAAAAGAGACCCAGTACTTC. Amino acid sequence: CASSRTVKETQYF.

The chain has TRBV27 and TRBJ2-1; 12 nucleotides match TRBD2. This CDR3 contains 17 residues. V lost 5 bases and J lost 6; bases outside the gene matches: 11. CDR1 is MNHEY, CDR2 SMNVEV, per germline (reference sequence). CDR3 protein: CASSPGSTSGRPNEQFF. The DNA of the CDR3 is TGTGCCAGCAGTCCTGGGTCTACTAGCGGGAGGCCCAATGAGCAGTTCTTC.

The V call is TRBV5-1, the J call TRBJ2-7, with 10 bases that match TRBD2. In germline, CDR1 is SGHRS, CDR2 YFSETQ. Trimming removed 0 bases from V and 3 bases from J; junction bases left unmatched: 3. The CDR3 extends over 15 amino acids. CDR3 in DNA: TGCGCCAGCAGCTTGGAGCTAGCGGGAGACTACGAGCAGTACTTC. Its translation is CASSLELAGDYEQYF. The full variable domain, its missing parts supplied by reference TRBV5-1 and TRBJ2-7, is KAGVTQTPRYLIKTRGQQVTLSCSPISGHRSVSWYQQTPGQGLQFLFEYFSETQRNKGNFPGRFSGRQFSNSRSEMNVSTLELGDSALYLCASSLELAGDYEQYFGPGTRLTVT.

The chain has TRBV5-1 and TRBJ1-1; D may be TRBD1 (6 bases). Trimming cost V 3 bases and J 5 bases, with 17 bases left between them. This CDR3 is built from 15 residues. The V gene's germline CDR1 is SGHRS and CDR2 YFSETQ. The DNA of the CDR3 is TGCGCCAGCAGCTCCATGCCCGTTCAGGGGACTGAAGCTTTCTTT. Translation gives CASSSMPVQGTEAFF.

This clone has a handful of counts. The rearrangement joins TRBV28 to TRBJ2-1, with unresolved D. Trimming took 7 bases from V and 6 from J, leaving 19 bases between them. This CDR3 has 15 residues. Per germline, CDR1 MDHEN and CDR2 SYDVKM. CDR3 sequence reads: CASTIAENSINEQFF. The DNA of the CDR3 is TGTGCCAGCACCATTGCGGAGAACTCAATCAATGAGCAGTTCTTC. Variable domain in full (rest from reference TRBV28 and TRBJ2-1): DVKVTQSSRYLVKRTGEKVFLECVQDMDHENMFWYRQDPGLGLRLIYFSYDVKMKEKGDIPEGYSVSREKKERFSLILESASTNQTSMYLCASTIAENSINEQFFGPGTRLTVL.

The chain joins TRBV5-8 to TRBJ2-2; 7 bases are a match to TRBD1. The V and J ends lost 2 bases and 4 bases, in that order; junction bases with no gene match: 8. This CDR3 is 16 amino acids long. Germline CDR1 reads SGHTS; CDR2 reads YDEGEE. The CDR3 DNA is TGTGCCAGCAGCTTACAAGCTGGGACAGTCACCGGGGAGCTGTTTTTT. Translation gives CASSLQAGTVTGELFF. Filled out from reference TRBV5-8 and TRBJ2-2, the complete variable domain reads EAGVTQSPTHLIKTRGQQATLRCSPISGHTSVYWYQQALGLGLQFLLWYDEGEERNRGNFPPRFSGRQFPNYSSELNVNALELEDSALYLCASSLQAGTVTGELFFGEGSRLTVL.

V and J are TRBV10-3 and TRBJ2-1, with 8 bases identical to TRBD2. V lost 8 bases and J lost 6; bases outside the gene matches: 12. Germline V gene data show CDR1 as ENHRY and CDR2 as SYGVKD. There are 15 residues in the CDR3. The CDR3: CAISGSGAGRNEQFF. CDR3 DNA: TGTGCCATCTCAGGTAGCGGGGCGGGGCGCAATGAGCAGTTCTTC.

The CDR3 coding sequence is TGTGCCAGCAGCCAAGAAAGCCTAGCCCCGGGGGATGAGCAGTTCTTC. This gives the protein CASSQESLAPGDEQFF. The chain links TRBV3-1 (or the pseudogene TRBV3-2) to TRBJ2-1; perhaps TRBD2 as D (6 bases). Germline CDR1 is LGHDT and CDR2 is YNNKEL (reference sequence). Trimming took 0 bases from V and 8 from J, leaving 17 bases between them. This CDR3 contains 16 residues.

This clone has more than one count but fewer than ten. The rearrangement links TRBV28 to TRBJ1-5; D unresolved. Between the trimmed V and J ends, which lost 2 bases and 5 bases, there was a span of 7 bases. This CDR3 has 13 amino acids. Germline CDR1 MDHEN, CDR2 SYDVKM. CDR3 in DNA: TGTGCCAGCAGTTTAGTGAGGGATCAGCCCCAGCATTTT. This gives the protein CASSLVRDQPQHF.

The chain couples TRBV18 to TRBJ2-7; 7 nucleotides line up with TRBD1. Trimming at V came to 6 bases and at J to 7 bases, leaving 15 bases not matched to a gene. The CDR3 extends over 15 amino acids. Germline CDR1 is KGHSH and CDR2 is LQKENI. The CDR3 coding sequence is TGTGCCAGCTCGAGACAGGGCTCCCTAAGTGAAGAGCAGTACTTC. Protein product: CASSRQGSLSEEQYF.

The chain joins TRBV5-1 to TRBJ2-5; possibly TRBD2 for D (6 bases). There are 14 residues in the CDR3. Germline CDR1 and CDR2: SGHRS and YFSETQ. The V end was cut by 4 bases, the J end by 7 bases, with 17 bases between. As DNA, the CDR3 is TGCGCCAGCAGCGCAAACGGGAGCCCGGGGACCCAGTACTTC. Translating gives CASSANGSPGTQYF.

This chain uses TRBV5-1 with TRBJ2-3, with TRBD2 identical over 9 bases. The CDR3 has 16 residues. CDR1 and CDR2 (germline): SGHRS, YFSETQ. Germline trimming cut 0 bases from V and 1 base from J; bases unmatched to any gene: 3. The CDR3: CASSLVAGGGTDTQYF. The CDR3 nucleotides are TGCGCCAGCAGCTTGGTGGCGGGAGGGGGCACAGATACGCAGTATTTT.